Listed below are T cell receptor beta chains from one sample, sequenced in a study of beta chain features in type 1 diabetes. Generated by immunoSEQ multiplex PCR, the TCRdb table keeps only in-frame clones and is missing some. The data show 350,000 or so clones, around a fifth seen once. The sample comprised naive CD4+ T cells from blood. These receptor sequences come from a woman between 18 and 29 years old in good health. CDR3s include the opening cysteine and the closing phenylalanine or tryptophan. D genes are given only for firm matches. The size field is filled for only some rows; it gives once, few, many or a size class.

CDR3aa,CDR3nt,d_gene,j_gene,abundance,v_gene
CASSQDRGTQYF,TGCGCCAGCAGCCAAGATCGCGGTACGCAGTATTTT,.,TRBJ2-3,few,TRBV4-1
CASSLGGGRDTQYF,TGTGCCAGCAGCCTTGGGGGCGGGAGAGATACGCAGTATTTT,.,TRBJ2-3,few,TRBV11-3
CASSPDRGNSPLHF,TGTGCCAGCTCACCGGACAGGGGAAATTCACCCCTCCACTTT,TRBD1,TRBJ1-6,few,TRBV18
CASSPENWSLYGYTF,TGTGCCAGCAGCCCCGAGAATTGGTCCCTCTATGGCTACACCTTC,.,TRBJ1-2,few,TRBV5-4
CASSPSAAAANVLTF,TGCGCCAGCAGCCCCTCGGCTGCGGCGGCCAACGTCCTGACTTTC,.,TRBJ2-6,few,TRBV5-1
CAWRRGQAFEQYF,TGTGCCTGGAGGAGGGGGCAAGCCTTCGAGCAGTACTTC,TRBD1,TRBJ2-7,.,TRBV30
CASSTYGGGQPQHF,TGTGCCAGCAGCACCTACGGGGGTGGTCAGCCCCAGCATTTT,.,TRBJ1-5,few,TRBV5-4
CATSIGASGGEETQYF,TGTGCCACCAGCATAGGGGCTAGCGGGGGGGAAGAGACCCAGTACTTC,TRBD2,TRBJ2-5,.,TRBV15
CSGGDSEQYF,TGCAGCGGGGGGGACAGCGAGCAGTACTTC,.,TRBJ2-7,few,TRBV29-1
CASSLVGGSYEQYF,TGCGCCAGCAGCTTGGTGGGAGGATCCTACGAGCAGTACTTC,.,TRBJ2-7,.,TRBV5-1
CASSGLAGRVGNIQYF,TGTGCCAGCAGTGGACTAGCGGGAAGGGTGGGAAACATTCAGTACTTC,TRBD2,TRBJ2-4,few,TRBV2
CASSAGDSSNQPQHF,TGTGCCAGCAGCGCCGGGGACAGCAGCAATCAGCCCCAGCATTTT,TRBD1,TRBJ1-5,few,TRBV7-6
CASSQDHVDSNQPQHF,TGTGCCAGCAGCCAAGATCACGTAGATAGCAATCAGCCCCAGCATTTT,.,TRBJ1-5,.,TRBV4-2
CASSYGPSETQYF,TGTGCCAGCAGCTATGGGCCTTCGGAGACCCAGTACTTC,.,TRBJ2-5,.,TRBV5-6
CASRRAAGVETQYF,TGTGCCAGCAGGAGGGCGGCGGGGGTAGAGACCCAGTACTTC,TRBD2,TRBJ2-5,.,TRBV6-5
CASSSPRNEQFF,TGTGCCAGCAGCTCCCCCAGGAATGAGCAGTTCTTC,.,TRBJ2-1,once,TRBV7-8
CASSGLGAPTSPLHF,TGTGCCAGCAGTGGTCTAGGGGCCCCGACATCACCCCTCCACTTT,.,TRBJ1-6,.,TRBV2
CASSLHEGGVQFF,TGCGCCAGCAGCTTACATGAAGGCGGGGTGCAGTTCTTC,.,TRBJ2-1,.,TRBV5-1
CASSALQGGNTEAFF,TGTGCCAGCAGCGCGTTACAGGGTGGGAACACTGAAGCTTTCTTT,.,TRBJ1-1,.,TRBV9
CASSPQGSPYEQYF,TGTGCCAGCAGCCCACAGGGGAGTCCCTACGAGCAGTACTTC,TRBD1,TRBJ2-7,few,TRBV5-4
CATSRDQTTGELFF,TGTGCCACCAGCAGAGATCAGACTACCGGGGAGCTGTTTTTT,.,TRBJ2-2,few,TRBV15
CASSLKRGLSGNTIYF,TGTGCCAGCAGCTTAAAGCGGGGACTTTCTGGAAACACCATATATTTT,.,TRBJ1-3,few,TRBV7-8
CASSIAGTGVYGYTF,TGTGCCAGTAGTATAGCTGGGACAGGTGTCTATGGCTACACCTTC,TRBD1,TRBJ1-2,few,TRBV19
CASSVEALGTDPADTQYF,TGTGCCAGCAGCGTAGAGGCCCTAGGGACAGACCCCGCAGATACGCAGTATTTT,TRBD1,TRBJ2-3,few,TRBV9
CASRRMAGTDEQFF,TGCGCCAGCAGGCGGATGGCTGGCACTGATGAGCAGTTCTTC,.,TRBJ2-1,few,TRBV4-1
CATGVYEQYF,TGTGCCACCGGGGTCTACGAGCAGTACTTC,.,TRBJ2-7,.,TRBV28
CASSLAFRASGSNEQFF,TGCGCCAGCAGCTTGGCCTTCCGAGCTAGCGGGAGCAATGAGCAGTTCTTC,TRBD2,TRBJ2-1,.,TRBV5-1
CASSPGTSGRPPQETQYF,TGCGCCAGCAGCCCAGGGACTAGCGGGAGGCCCCCTCAAGAGACCCAGTACTTC,TRBD2,TRBJ2-5,few,TRBV5-1
CASSPLPGYEQYF,TGTGCCAGCTCACCACTTCCAGGCTACGAGCAGTACTTC,.,TRBJ2-7,.,TRBV18
CASSLGGTGRQYGYTF,TGCGCCAGCAGCTTGGGTGGGACAGGGCGGCAGTATGGCTACACCTTC,TRBD1,TRBJ1-2,.,TRBV5-1
CAWRSSATGHNQPQHF,TGTGCCTGGAGGTCGTCGGCCACAGGGCACAATCAGCCCCAGCATTTT,.,TRBJ1-5,.,TRBV30
CASSLNPGTVNTGELFF,TGTGCCAGCAGCTTAAACCCCGGGACAGTGAACACCGGGGAGCTGTTTTTT,TRBD1,TRBJ2-2,.,TRBV7-3
CASSLRASGRLGNEQFF,TGCGCCAGCAGCTTGAGGGCTAGCGGGAGATTGGGGAATGAGCAGTTCTTC,TRBD2,TRBJ2-1,.,TRBV5-1
CASAGQSRNEQFF,TGTGCCAGCGCGGGACAGTCTCGGAATGAGCAGTTCTTC,.,TRBJ2-1,.,TRBV7-9
CASSGRSHTIYF,TGTGCCAGCAGCGGGAGGAGCCACACCATATATTTT,.,TRBJ1-3,.,TRBV9
CASSYSGLSYEQYF,TGTGCCAGCAGCTACTCGGGACTCTCCTACGAGCAGTACTTC,.,TRBJ2-7,few,TRBV7-9
CASSQDLRRGSGNTIYF,TGTGCCAGCAGCCAAGACCTTAGGCGAGGCTCTGGAAACACCATATATTTT,.,TRBJ1-3,.,TRBV4-2
CASSFLTSHATYEQYF,TGTGCCAGCAGCTTCCTGACTAGCCATGCAACCTACGAGCAGTACTTC,TRBD2,TRBJ2-7,.,TRBV11-2
CASSPRRGTGEQYF,TGTGCCAGCAGTCCAAGGAGGGGTACGGGGGAGCAGTACTTC,.,TRBJ2-7,few,TRBV2
CASSREERSPLHF,TGTGCCAGCAGTCGGGAGGAGCGTTCACCCCTCCACTTT,.,TRBJ1-6,.,TRBV4-2
CASTKRRDRGFEKLFF,TGTGCCAGCACTAAACGACGGGACAGGGGGTTTGAAAAACTGTTTTTT,TRBD1,TRBJ1-4,.,TRBV6-6
CASSGTLRGDGYTF,TGTGCCAGCAGTGGGACTCTCCGAGGAGATGGCTACACCTTC,.,TRBJ1-2,few,TRBV2
CAWSVQDRLGLSYF,TGTGCCTGGAGTGTACAGGACAGGCTCGGATTATCGTACTTC,TRBD1,TRBJ2-7,.,TRBV30
CARHPTKGPPTDSTYEQYF,TGTGCCAGGCATCCAACGAAGGGGCCCCCAACCGACTCAACCTACGAGCAGTACTTC,.,TRBJ2-7,.,TRBV21-1